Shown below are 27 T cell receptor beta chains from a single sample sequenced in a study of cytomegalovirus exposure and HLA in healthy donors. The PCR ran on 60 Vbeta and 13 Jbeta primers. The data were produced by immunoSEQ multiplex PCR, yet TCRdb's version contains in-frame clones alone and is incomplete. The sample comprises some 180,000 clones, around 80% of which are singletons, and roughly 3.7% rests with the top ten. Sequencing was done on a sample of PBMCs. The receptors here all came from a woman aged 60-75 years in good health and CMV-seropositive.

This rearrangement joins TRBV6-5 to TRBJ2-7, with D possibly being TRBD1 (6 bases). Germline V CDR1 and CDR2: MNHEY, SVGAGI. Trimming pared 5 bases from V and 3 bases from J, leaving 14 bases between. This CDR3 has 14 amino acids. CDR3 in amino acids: CASSQTGFFYEQYF. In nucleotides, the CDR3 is TGTGCCAGCAGTCAGACAGGTTTTTTCTACGAGCAGTACTTC.

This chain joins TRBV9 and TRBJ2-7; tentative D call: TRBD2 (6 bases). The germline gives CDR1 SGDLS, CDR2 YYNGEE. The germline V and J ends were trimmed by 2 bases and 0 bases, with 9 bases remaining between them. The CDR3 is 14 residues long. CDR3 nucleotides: TGTGCCAGCAGCGTTTTCGGGAGCTCCTACGAGCAGTACTTC. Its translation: CASSVFGSSYEQYF.

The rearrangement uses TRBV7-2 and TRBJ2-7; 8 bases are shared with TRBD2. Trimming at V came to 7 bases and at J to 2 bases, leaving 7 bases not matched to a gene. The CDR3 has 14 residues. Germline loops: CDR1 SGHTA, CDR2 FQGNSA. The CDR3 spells CASTRSGSPYEQYF. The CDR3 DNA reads TGTGCCAGCACCCGGAGCGGGAGTCCCTACGAGCAGTACTTC.

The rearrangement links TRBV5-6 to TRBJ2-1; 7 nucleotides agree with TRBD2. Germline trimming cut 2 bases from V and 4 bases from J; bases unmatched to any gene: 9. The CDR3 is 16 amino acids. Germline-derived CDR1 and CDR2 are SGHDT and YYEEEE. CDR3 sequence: CASSFSRAGRYNEQFF. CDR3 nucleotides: TGTGCCAGCAGCTTTTCCAGAGCGGGGCGGTACAATGAGCAGTTCTTC.

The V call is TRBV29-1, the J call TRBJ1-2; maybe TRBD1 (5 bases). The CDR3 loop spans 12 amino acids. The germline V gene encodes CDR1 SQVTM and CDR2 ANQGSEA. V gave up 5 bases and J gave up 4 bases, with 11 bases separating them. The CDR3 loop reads CSVRQTFYGYTF. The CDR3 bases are TGCAGCGTTAGACAGACATTCTATGGCTACACCTTC. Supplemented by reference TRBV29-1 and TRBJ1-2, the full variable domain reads SAVISQKPSRDICQRGTSLTIQCQVDSQVTMMFWYRQQPGQSLTLIATANQGSEATYESGFVIDKFPISRPNLTFSTLTVSNMSPEDSSIYLCSVRQTFYGYTFGSGTRLTVV.

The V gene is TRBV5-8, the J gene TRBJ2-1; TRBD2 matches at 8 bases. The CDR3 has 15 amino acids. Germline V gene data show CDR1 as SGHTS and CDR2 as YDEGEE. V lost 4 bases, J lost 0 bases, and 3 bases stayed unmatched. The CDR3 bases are TGTGCCAGCAGCCGGAGCGGGAGCTCCTACAATGAGCAGTTCTTC. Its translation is CASSRSGSSYNEQFF. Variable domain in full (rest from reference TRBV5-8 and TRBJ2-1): EAGVTQSPTHLIKTRGQQATLRCSPISGHTSVYWYQQALGLGLQFLLWYDEGEERNRGNFPPRFSGRQFPNYSSELNVNALELEDSALYLCASSRSGSSYNEQFFGPGTRLTVL.

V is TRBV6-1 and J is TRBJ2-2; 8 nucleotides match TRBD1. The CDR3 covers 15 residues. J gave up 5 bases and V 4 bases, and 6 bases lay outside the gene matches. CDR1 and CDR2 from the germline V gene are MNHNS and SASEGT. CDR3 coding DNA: TGTGCCAGCAGTGCCTTGACAGGGGCGACCGGGGAGCTGTTTTTT. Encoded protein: CASSALTGATGELFF.

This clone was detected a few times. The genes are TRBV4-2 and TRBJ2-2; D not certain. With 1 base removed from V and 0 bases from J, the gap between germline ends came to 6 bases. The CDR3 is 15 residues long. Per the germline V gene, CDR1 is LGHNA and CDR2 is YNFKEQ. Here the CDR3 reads CASSQAGANTGELFF. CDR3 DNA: TGTGCCAGCAGCCAAGCCGGAGCGAACACCGGGGAGCTGTTTTTT.

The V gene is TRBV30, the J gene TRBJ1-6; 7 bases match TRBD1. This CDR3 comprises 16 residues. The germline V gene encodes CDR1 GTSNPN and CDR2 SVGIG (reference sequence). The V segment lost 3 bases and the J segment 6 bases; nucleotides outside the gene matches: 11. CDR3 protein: CAWRLSGGTFNSPLHF. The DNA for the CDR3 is TGTGCCTGGAGATTGTCAGGGGGAACGTTTAATTCACCCCTCCACTTT.

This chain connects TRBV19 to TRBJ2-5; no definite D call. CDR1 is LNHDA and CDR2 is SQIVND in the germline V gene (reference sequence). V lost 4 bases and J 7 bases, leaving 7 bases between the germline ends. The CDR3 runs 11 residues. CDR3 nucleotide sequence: TGTGCCAGTAGTAACGGAGTGACCCAGTACTTC. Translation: CASSNGVTQYF.

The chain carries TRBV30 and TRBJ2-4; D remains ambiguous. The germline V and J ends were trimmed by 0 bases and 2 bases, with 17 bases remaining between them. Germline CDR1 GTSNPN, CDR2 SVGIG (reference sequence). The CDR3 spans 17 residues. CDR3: CAWSVGPQVRTKNIQYF. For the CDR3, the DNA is TGTGCCTGGAGTGTTGGGCCCCAGGTCAGAACCAAAAACATTCAGTACTTC.

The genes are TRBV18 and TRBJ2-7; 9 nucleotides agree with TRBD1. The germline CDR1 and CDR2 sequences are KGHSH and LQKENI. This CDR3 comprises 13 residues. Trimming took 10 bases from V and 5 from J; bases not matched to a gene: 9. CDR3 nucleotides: TGTGCCACCCAGGGACAGGGATCCCACGAGCAGTACTTC. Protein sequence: CATQGQGSHEQYF.

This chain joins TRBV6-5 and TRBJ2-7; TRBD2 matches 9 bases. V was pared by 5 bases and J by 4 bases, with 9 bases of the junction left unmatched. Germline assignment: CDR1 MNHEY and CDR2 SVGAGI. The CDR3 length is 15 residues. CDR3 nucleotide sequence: TGTGCCAGCAGTCCCCTTAGCGGGGGCCATTACGAGCAGTACTTC. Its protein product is CASSPLSGGHYEQYF.

CDR3 DNA: TGTGCCAGCAGCTTAGCGGGGGGGACGAGGGATACGCAGTATTTT. This gives the protein CASSLAGGTRDTQYF. The chain carries TRBV7-2 and TRBJ2-3; TRBD2 matches at 7 bases. The CDR3 contains 15 residues. CDR1 and CDR2 from the germline V gene are SGHTA and FQGNSA. V was pared by 0 bases and J by 6 bases, with 6 bases of the junction left unmatched.

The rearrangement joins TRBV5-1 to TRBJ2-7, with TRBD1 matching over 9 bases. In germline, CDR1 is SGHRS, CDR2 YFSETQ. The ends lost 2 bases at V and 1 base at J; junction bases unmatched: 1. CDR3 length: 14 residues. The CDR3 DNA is TGCGCCAGCAGCTTTGGACAGGGGTCCTACGAGCAGTACTTC. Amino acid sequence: CASSFGQGSYEQYF.

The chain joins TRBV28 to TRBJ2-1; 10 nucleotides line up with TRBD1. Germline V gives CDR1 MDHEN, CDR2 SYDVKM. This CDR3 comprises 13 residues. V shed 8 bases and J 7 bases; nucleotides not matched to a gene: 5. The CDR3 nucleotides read TGTGCCAGCCGGGACAGGGGATTGAATGAGCAGTTCTTC. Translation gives CASRDRGLNEQFF.

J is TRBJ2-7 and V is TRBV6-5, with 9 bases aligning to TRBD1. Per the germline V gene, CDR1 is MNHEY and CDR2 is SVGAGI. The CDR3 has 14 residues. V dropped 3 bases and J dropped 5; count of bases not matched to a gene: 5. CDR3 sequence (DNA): TGTGCCAGCAGTTATAGGGACAGGGTGGACGAGCAGTACTTC. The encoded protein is CASSYRDRVDEQYF.

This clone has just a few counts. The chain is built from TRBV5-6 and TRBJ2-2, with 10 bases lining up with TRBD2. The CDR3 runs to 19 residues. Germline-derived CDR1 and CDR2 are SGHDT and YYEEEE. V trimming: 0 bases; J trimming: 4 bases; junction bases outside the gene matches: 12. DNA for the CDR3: TGTGCCAGCAGCTTGGCCGTACTAGCGGGATGGAGCGGCACCGGGGAGCTGTTTTTT. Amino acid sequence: CASSLAVLAGWSGTGELFF.

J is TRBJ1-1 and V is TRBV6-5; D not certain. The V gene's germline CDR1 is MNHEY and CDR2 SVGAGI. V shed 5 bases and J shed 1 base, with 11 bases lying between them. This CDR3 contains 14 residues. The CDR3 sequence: CASSPRRGNTEAFF. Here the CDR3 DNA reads TGTGCCAGCAGTCCCCGACGAGGGAACACTGAAGCTTTCTTT.

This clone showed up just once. The CDR3 bases are TGCGCCAGCAGCTCCCTGGACAGGGGCGATAATTCACCCCTCCACTTT. It is translated as CASSSLDRGDNSPLHF. The genes are TRBV5-1 and TRBJ1-6, with 9 bases that match TRBD1. V lost 3 bases, J lost 5 bases, and 6 bases stayed unmatched. The germline V gene encodes CDR1 SGHRS and CDR2 YFSETQ. CDR3 length: 16 residues.

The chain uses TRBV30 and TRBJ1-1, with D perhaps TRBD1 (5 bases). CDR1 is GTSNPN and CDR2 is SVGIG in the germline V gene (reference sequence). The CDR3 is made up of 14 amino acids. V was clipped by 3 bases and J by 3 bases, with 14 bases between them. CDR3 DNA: TGTGCCTGGAGCGCCAGGGATAGGGACACTGAAGCTTTCTTT. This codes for CAWSARDRDTEAFF.

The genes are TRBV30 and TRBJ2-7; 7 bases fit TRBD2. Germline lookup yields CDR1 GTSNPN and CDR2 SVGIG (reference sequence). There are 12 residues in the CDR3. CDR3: CAGGRPLYEQYF. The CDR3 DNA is TGTGCGGGGGGGAGGCCCCTCTACGAGCAGTACTTC.

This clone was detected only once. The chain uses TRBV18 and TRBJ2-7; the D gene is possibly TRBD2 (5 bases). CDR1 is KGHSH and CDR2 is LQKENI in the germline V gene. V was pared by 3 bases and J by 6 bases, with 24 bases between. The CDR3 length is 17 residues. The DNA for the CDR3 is TGTGCCAGCTCACCCCCCCCTAGCTCTAGGGCTCCAACCGAGCAGTACTTC. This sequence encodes CASSPPPSSRAPTEQYF.

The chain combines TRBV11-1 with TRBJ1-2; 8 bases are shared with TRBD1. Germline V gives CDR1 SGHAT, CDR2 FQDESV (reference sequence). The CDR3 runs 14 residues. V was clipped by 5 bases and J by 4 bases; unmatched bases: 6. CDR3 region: CASSQPGQVYGYTF. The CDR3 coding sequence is TGTGCCAGCAGCCAACCGGGACAGGTCTATGGCTACACCTTC. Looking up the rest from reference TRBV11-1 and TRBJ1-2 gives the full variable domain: EAEVAQSPRYKITEKSQAVAFWCDPISGHATLYWYRQILGQGPELLVQFQDESVVDDSQLPKDRFSAERLKGVDSTLKIQPAELGDSAMYLCASSQPGQVYGYTFGSGTRLTVV.

The CDR3 here is CASSLIAGNTEAFF. DNA for the CDR3: TGTGCCAGCAGCTTGATTGCGGGAAACACTGAAGCTTTCTTT. The chain employs TRBV5-4 and TRBJ1-1; D remains unclear. There are 14 residues in the CDR3. Germline loops: CDR1 SGHNT, CDR2 YYREEE (reference sequence). V was shortened by 1 base and J by 2 bases, with 9 bases between the two germline ends.

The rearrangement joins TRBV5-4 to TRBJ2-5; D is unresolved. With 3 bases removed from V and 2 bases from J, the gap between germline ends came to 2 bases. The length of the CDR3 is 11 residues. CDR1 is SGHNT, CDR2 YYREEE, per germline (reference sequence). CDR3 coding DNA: TGTGCCAGCAGCTCACAAGAGACCCAGTACTTC. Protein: CASSSQETQYF.

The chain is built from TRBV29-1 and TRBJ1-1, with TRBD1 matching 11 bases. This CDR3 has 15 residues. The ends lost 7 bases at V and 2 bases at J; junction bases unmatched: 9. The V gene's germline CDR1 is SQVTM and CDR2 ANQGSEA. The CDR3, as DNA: TGCAGCGGCAGGACAGGGGGCTCACGTAACACTGAAGCTTTCTTT. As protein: CSGRTGGSRNTEAFF.